A single sample is the source of the 19 T cell receptor beta chains below, sequenced in a study of Ad26.COV2.S vaccination and SARS-CoV-2 variants. As for treatment: 19 received Ad26.COV2.S at low or high dose, single or two shots; about 5 received placebo; per-sample allocation not given. The samples were gathered on day 63 after the first injection of vaccine or placebo. Sequenced by immunoSEQ multiplex PCR; TCRdb stores in-frame clones only, minus some. The repertoire holds about 400,000 clones, with around nine tenths as singletons. The specimen was peripheral blood, collected in a trial of Ad26.COV2.S vaccine versus placebo. These receptors were obtained from a person aged 18 to 65 who received the Ad26.COV2.S COVID-19 vaccine or a placebo.

CDR3 DNA sequence: TGTGCCAGCAGTTACGGACAGGGGGCTTGGTACGAGCAGTACTTC. This gives the protein CASSYGQGAWYEQYF. This chain joins TRBV6-5 and TRBJ2-7, with 11 bases fitting TRBD1. This CDR3 comprises 15 residues. The trim removed 2 bases at V and 4 bases at J, leaving 4 bases unmatched. Germline CDR1 MNHEY, CDR2 SVGAGI.

This chain joins TRBV11-1 and TRBJ2-1, with 12 bases that match TRBD1. Unmatched junction bases numbered 9, after V lost 5 bases and J lost 7 bases. The CDR3 consists of 16 residues. Germline CDR1 SGHAT, CDR2 FQDESV (reference sequence). CDR3 nucleotides: TGTGCCAGCAGCGCCCCGGGACAGGGGGCGCGGAATGAGCAGTTCTTC. Encoded protein: CASSAPGQGARNEQFF.

The chain has TRBV6-5 and TRBJ1-6, with D possibly matching TRBD1 (6 bases). This CDR3 comprises 13 residues. Trimming removed 2 bases from V and 7 bases from J, with 6 bases in between. The germline V gene encodes CDR1 MNHEY and CDR2 SVGAGI. The CDR3 nucleotides are TGTGCCAGCAGTTACGGACAGAATTCACCCCTCCACTTT. Amino acids: CASSYGQNSPLHF.

The chain uses TRBV29-1 and TRBJ1-1; a possible D gene is TRBD1 (5 bases). CDR1 SQVTM and CDR2 ANQGSEA come from the germline V gene. The CDR3 consists of 13 residues. V lost 5 bases and J 2 bases, leaving 12 bases between the germline ends. Here the CDR3 reads CSVLLTVNTEAFF. Written as DNA, the CDR3 is TGCAGCGTTCTACTGACAGTTAACACTGAAGCTTTCTTT.

The rearrangement joins TRBV15 to TRBJ1-6, with 10 bases that match TRBD1. The V and J ends lost 5 bases and 5 bases, in that order; junction bases with no gene match: 3. CDR1 is LNHNV and CDR2 is YYDKDF in the germline V gene (reference sequence). This CDR3 comprises 15 residues. CDR3: CATSVGTGDNSPLHF. The CDR3 DNA reads TGTGCCACCAGCGTGGGGACAGGGGATAATTCACCCCTCCACTTT.

The J gene is TRBJ2-5, the V gene TRBV28; D could derive from TRBD1 or TRBD2 (5 bases each). In germline, CDR1 is MDHEN, CDR2 SYDVKM. Trimming removed 2 bases from V and 5 bases from J, with 12 bases in between. The CDR3 totals 14 residues. CDR3 amino acids: CASSLMGVEETQYF. The DNA for the CDR3 is TGTGCCAGCAGTTTAATGGGGGTGGAGGAGACCCAGTACTTC.

This chain joins TRBV7-9 and TRBJ2-1; 8 bases line up with TRBD1. Per the germline V gene, CDR1 is SEHNR and CDR2 is FQNEAQ (reference sequence). This CDR3 comprises 16 residues. V was clipped by 5 bases and J by 0 bases; unmatched bases: 6. The CDR3 DNA reads TGTGCCAGCAGCCCAGGACAGGGAGCCTCCTACAATGAGCAGTTCTTC. Translated: CASSPGQGASYNEQFF.

The chain combines TRBV7-2 with TRBJ1-1, with D tentatively TRBD1 (5 bases). This CDR3 comprises 15 residues. Trimming cost V 6 bases and J 3 bases, with 17 bases left between them. CDR1 is SGHTA and CDR2 is FQGNSA in the germline V gene. The CDR3 region is CASSRNPGGYTEAFF. CDR3 nucleotide sequence: TGTGCCAGCAGTCGGAATCCGGGGGGGTACACTGAAGCTTTCTTT.

This clone has just a few counts. V gene TRBV10-3 combines with J gene TRBJ1-6; D remains unclear. Germline V lookup: CDR1 ENHRY, CDR2 SYGVKD. The CDR3 extends over 11 amino acids. CDR3 region: CAPGYNSPLHF. In DNA, the CDR3 is TGTGCTCCGGGCTATAATTCACCCCTCCACTTT.

This rearrangement joins TRBV28 to TRBJ2-7; the D gene is possibly TRBD2 (5 bases). Trimming shortened V by 6 bases and J by 2 bases, and 11 bases separated the two germline ends. Germline lookup yields CDR1 MDHEN and CDR2 SYDVKM. The CDR3 length is 13 residues. DNA of the CDR3: TGTGCCAGCAGAGCGGAGGACCCCTACGAGCAGTACTTC. Protein product: CASRAEDPYEQYF.

This sequence joins TRBV19 and TRBJ1-2, with D unclear. The CDR3 extends over 14 amino acids. V was cut by 3 bases and J by 4 bases, with 12 bases left in between. The germline V gene encodes CDR1 LNHDA and CDR2 SQIVND (reference sequence). CDR3 DNA sequence: TGTGCCAGTAGTATCGGCAAGGGTGCCTATGGCTACACCTTC. This translates into CASSIGKGAYGYTF.

This clone was counted between two and nine times. This chain joins TRBV12-3 or TRBV12-4 and TRBJ1-1; D not resolved. Trimming cost V 4 bases and J 4 bases, with 10 bases left between them. The CDR3 contains 13 residues. CDR3 amino acids: CASSYGISTEAFF. CDR3 coding DNA: TGTGCCAGCAGTTACGGAATCTCCACTGAAGCTTTCTTT.

The V gene is TRBV25-1, the J gene TRBJ1-4; D might be TRBD1 (5 bases). This CDR3 contains 16 residues. Trimming pared 1 base from V and 5 bases from J, leaving 14 bases between. The germline CDR1 and CDR2 sequences are MGHDK and SYGVNS. Written as DNA, the CDR3 is TGTGCCAGCAGTGAATGGAGGGGAGGGGCAAATGAAAAACTGTTTTTT. It translates to CASSEWRGGANEKLFF. The full variable domain, in which reference TRBV25-1 and TRBJ1-4 provide the parts outside the CDR3, is EADIYQTPRYLVIGTGKKITLECSQTMGHDKMYWYQQDPGMELHLIHYSYGVNSTEKGDLSSESTVSRIRTEHFPLTLESARPSHTSQYLCASSEWRGGANEKLFFGSGTQLSVL.

The chain links TRBV14 to TRBJ1-1, with TRBD1 identical over 7 bases. V gave up 0 bases and J gave up 5 bases; unmatched junction bases: 6. Germline CDR1 reads SGHDN; CDR2 reads FVKESK. There are 15 residues in the CDR3. The CDR3: CASSQDERGRTEAFF. CDR3 coding DNA: TGTGCCAGCAGCCAAGATGAAAGGGGGCGGACTGAAGCTTTCTTT.

V gene TRBV7-9 combines with J gene TRBJ2-2; D is possibly TRBD2 (6 bases). V lost 3 bases to trimming and J lost 3 bases, with 8 bases between them. The CDR3 has 14 amino acids. Per germline, CDR1 SEHNR and CDR2 FQNEAQ (reference sequence). DNA for the CDR3: TGTGCCAGCAGCTTTAGCGGAGACACCGGGGAGCTGTTTTTT. It codes for CASSFSGDTGELFF.

This sequence joins TRBV6-5 and TRBJ2-7; D not certain. V was trimmed by 5 bases and J by 2 bases, leaving 7 bases between them. The CDR3 covers 12 residues. CDR1 MNHEY and CDR2 SVGAGI come from the germline V gene. The CDR3 spells CASSRLTYEQYF. CDR3 coding DNA: TGTGCCAGCAGTCGACTTACCTACGAGCAGTACTTC.

The chain couples TRBV19 to TRBJ1-5; D is unclear. V was clipped by 1 base and J by 0 bases, with 7 bases between them. The germline V gene has CDR1 LNHDA and CDR2 SQIVND (reference sequence). This CDR3 spans 15 amino acids. CDR3 nucleotide sequence: TGTGCCAGTAGTATAGGACACTATAGCAATCAGCCCCAGCATTTT. Protein product: CASSIGHYSNQPQHF.

The chain links TRBV3-1 (or the pseudogene TRBV3-2) to TRBJ2-1; 13 nucleotides align to TRBD2. This CDR3 has 21 residues. With V trimmed by 2 bases and J by 0 bases, 13 bases remained unmatched. Germline loops: CDR1 LGHDT, CDR2 YNNKEL (reference sequence). CDR3 coding DNA: TGTGCCAGCAGCCAAAGGCCAGAGGGACTAGCGGGGCAAACCTCCTACAATGAGCAGTTCTTC. This encodes CASSQRPEGLAGQTSYNEQFF.

This clone was recorded once. The rearrangement uses TRBV5-1 and TRBJ1-4, with TRBD1 matching 8 bases. CDR3 length: 13 residues. CDR1 and CDR2 (germline): SGHRS, YFSETQ. The V gene end was trimmed by 4 bases and the J gene end by 7 bases; junction bases not matched to a gene: 3. The CDR3 DNA sequence: TGCGCCAGCAGCCAGGACAGGGCTGAAAAACTGTTTTTT. Amino acid sequence: CASSQDRAEKLFF.